Listed below are T cell receptor beta chains from one sample, sequenced in a study of CD8 T cells in ankylosing spondylitis. Each CDR3 protein is one row after TCRdb ran MiXCR on the 5' RACE reads. The data show around 300,000 distinct CDR3 sequences, under 15% seen once. The source material was blood, either unsorted or a sorted T cell fraction (not recorded which). These receptors all stem from a male donor with ankylosing spondylitis or in good health (not recorded which). Each CDR3 is given with its conserved first and last residue. D genes are given only for firm matches. Size is omitted from some rows. Given values are once, few, many or a class for expanded clones.

>TRBV10-3|TRBJ2-1|.|TRBD1
CAISEQDRAFYNEQFF
TGTGCCATCAGTGAACAAGACAGGGCTTTCTACAATGAGCAGTTCTTC
>TRBV11-2|TRBJ2-5|.|TRBD1
CASSLQGALGETQYF
TGTGCCAGCAGCCTACAGGGGGCCTTGGGAGAGACCCAGTACTTC
>TRBV4-2|TRBJ2-3|.|.
CASSQGGLTGDTQYF
TGTGCCAGCAGCCAAGGGGGACTCACCGGGGATACGCAGTATTTT
>TRBV3-1|TRBJ2-7|.|.
CASSHSDGPSYEQYF
TGTGCCAGCAGCCACTCGGACGGCCCCTCCTACGAGCAGTACTTC
>TRBV6-4|TRBJ2-2|.|.
CASSDSPTGVTGELFF
TGTGCCAGCAGTGACTCCCCAACGGGAGTTACCGGGGAGCTGTTTTTT
>TRBV18|TRBJ1-1|.|TRBD1
CASSPEGGFMNTEAFF
TGTGCCAGCTCACCTGAAGGGGGCTTTATGAACACTGAAGCTTTCTTT
>TRBV4-2|TRBJ2-3|.|.
CASSHLGGGTDTQYF
TGTGCCAGCAGCCATCTAGGAGGTGGCACAGATACGCAGTATTTT
>TRBV12-5|TRBJ1-2|many|.
CASGGSVGDMGYGYTF
TGTGCTAGTGGTGGGTCGGTAGGGGACATGGGCTATGGCTACACCTTC
>TRBV11-2|TRBJ1-2|.|.
CASSLYTPLVGYTF
TGTGCCAGCAGCTTATACACCCCGTTAGTTGGCTACACCTTC
>TRBV6-5|TRBJ1-3|few|TRBD1
CASSYSLQGAKSGNTIYF
TGTGCCAGCAGTTACTCCTTACAGGGGGCGAAAAGTGGAAACACCATATATTTT
>TRBV12-3/TRBV12-4|TRBJ2-3|.|.
CASTRTGGTQYF
TGTGCCAGCACCAGGACCGGAGGTACGCAGTATTTT
>TRBV2|TRBJ2-7|.|.
CASSTQGGGSYEQYF
TGTGCCAGCAGTACTCAGGGAGGGGGCTCCTACGAGCAGTACTTC
>TRBV20-1|TRBJ1-6|.|TRBD1
CSALRDRDNSPLHF
TGCAGTGCACTCCGGGACAGGGATAATTCACCCCTCCACTTT
>TRBV11-2|TRBJ2-7|.|.
CASSLVGGARMSEQYF
TGTGCCAGCAGCTTAGTAGGGGGAGCTCGGATGAGTGAGCAGTACTTC
>TRBV5-5|TRBJ2-2|many|.
CASRRSGTGELFF
TGTGCCAGCAGGAGGAGTGGAACCGGGGAGCTGTTTTTT
>TRBV25-1|TRBJ2-2|few|.
CASSRLETGELFF
TGTGCCAGCAGCCGACTAGAAACCGGGGAGCTGTTTTTT
>TRBV2|TRBJ2-1|many|.
CASSVTSNNEQFF
TGTGCCAGCAGTGTTACCAGCAACAATGAGCAGTTCTTC
>TRBV28|TRBJ2-7|.|TRBD1
CASRDGDRVPYEQYF
TGTGCCAGCAGGGATGGGGACAGGGTTCCCTACGAGCAGTACTTC
>TRBV5-1|TRBJ2-1|few|TRBD2
CASSLGGSGSSYNEQFF
TGCGCCAGCAGCTTGGGAGGTAGCGGGAGCTCCTACAATGAGCAGTTCTTC
>TRBV30|TRBJ1-1|.|TRBD1
CAWSPGTANTEAFF
TGTGCCTGGAGTCCCGGGACAGCGAACACTGAAGCTTTCTTT
>TRBV12-3/TRBV12-4|TRBJ2-7|few|.
CASSFAAGSYEQYF
TGTGCCAGCAGTTTCGCGGCGGGCTCCTACGAGCAGTACTTC
>TRBV27|TRBJ2-1|.|TRBD2
CASSPGRLAGQNEQFF
TGTGCCAGCAGTCCAGGGCGGCTAGCGGGGCAAAATGAGCAGTTCTTC
>TRBV10-3|TRBJ2-5|.|.
CAISESVMVGPGREETQYF
TGTGCCATCAGTGAGTCAGTGATGGTAGGCCCGGGACGGGAAGAGACCCAGTACTTC
>TRBV5-1|TRBJ2-3|few|TRBD2
CASSLTAGSDTQYF
TGCGCCAGCAGCTTAACAGCGGGGTCCGATACGCAGTATTTT
>TRBV19|TRBJ2-2|.|.
CASMTGTLNTGELFF
TGTGCCAGTATGACCGGGACCCTGAACACCGGGGAGCTGTTTTTT
>TRBV30|TRBJ1-4|many|TRBD1
CAWSVGQGGNEKLFF
TGTGCCTGGAGCGTGGGACAGGGAGGTAATGAAAAACTGTTTTTT
>TRBV7-9|TRBJ1-1|.|.
CASSYDNTEAFF
TGTGCCAGCAGCTATGACAACACTGAAGCTTTCTTT
>TRBV12-3/TRBV12-4|TRBJ1-4|many|.
CASSYGEANEKLFF
TGTGCCAGCAGTTACGGGGAGGCTAATGAAAAACTGTTTTTT
>TRBV20-1|TRBJ2-2|.|.
CSAVLPWSSNTGELFF
TGCAGTGCTGTACTCCCATGGAGCTCGAACACCGGGGAGCTGTTTTTT
>TRBV3-1|TRBJ1-2|.|.
CASSQGHPGYTF
TGTGCCAGCAGCCAAGGACATCCCGGCTACACCTTC
>TRBV6-1|TRBJ2-6|few|.
CASNNRGSGANVLTF
TGTGCCAGCAACAACCGGGGGAGTGGGGCCAACGTCCTGACTTTC
>TRBV5-4|TRBJ2-6|.|.
CASTSPLGGGGSGANVLTF
TGTGCCAGCACCTCCCCTCTTGGAGGGGGTGGGTCTGGGGCCAACGTCCTGACTTTC
>TRBV10-3|TRBJ2-4|many|.
CAISESEGVQYF
TGTGCCATCAGTGAGTCCGAAGGCGTTCAGTACTTC
>TRBV18|TRBJ1-5|.|.
CASSPRGDGDQPQHF
TGTGCCAGCTCACCTCGTGGAGACGGGGATCAGCCCCAGCATTTT
>TRBV20-1|TRBJ1-2|few|.
CSARRTASFYGYTF
TGCAGTGCTAGGAGGACAGCGTCCTTCTATGGCTACACCTTC
>TRBV18|TRBJ2-7|.|TRBD2
CASSIAGESLYEQYF
TGTGCCAGCTCCATAGCGGGGGAGTCCCTCTACGAGCAGTACTTC
>TRBV2|TRBJ1-4|few|.
CASTGTGAVDEKLFF
TGTGCCAGCACCGGAACGGGGGCGGTTGATGAAAAACTGTTTTTT
>TRBV5-1|TRBJ1-1|.|.
CASTPGGLNTEAFF
TGCGCCAGCACCCCTGGCGGACTGAACACTGAAGCTTTCTTT
>TRBV5-1|TRBJ1-1|few|.
CASSFGTGPGTEAFF
TGCGCCAGCAGCTTCGGAACAGGCCCAGGGACTGAAGCTTTCTTT
>TRBV15|TRBJ1-5|few|.
CATSMGHQPQHF
TGTGCCACCAGCATGGGTCATCAGCCCCAGCATTTT
>TRBV20-1|TRBJ2-7|.|.
CSAVYPGRQSGEQYF
TGCAGTGCTGTATATCCGGGACGACAATCGGGCGAGCAGTACTTC